This T cell receptor beta chain was recovered during a study of cytomegalovirus exposure and HLA in healthy donors. 13 Jbeta primers and 60 Vbeta primers were used for the PCR. Assay: immunoSEQ multiplex PCR; the TCRdb copy retains only in-frame clones and omits some. The data show approximately 170,000 clones, almost 80% seen once. For this clone: Its antigen is unknown.

General study findings and limits: The study carried out a later analysis of TCR beta sequences. It associated some 17,000 of them with specific HLA alleles at a false discovery rate of 0.05.

CDR1 ENHRY and CDR2 SYGVKD come from the germline V gene. Trimming removed 1 base from V and 10 bases from J, with 11 bases in between. There are 13 residues in the CDR3. Material: PBMCs. The sequence was collected from a woman under 30 in good health and CMV-seronegative. The chain recombines TRBV10-3 with TRBJ2-1; unclear D gene. The CDR3 DNA is TGTGCCATCAGTGAGTTAGAGGCGGCAGAGCAGTTCTTC. It is translated as CAISELEAAEQFF.